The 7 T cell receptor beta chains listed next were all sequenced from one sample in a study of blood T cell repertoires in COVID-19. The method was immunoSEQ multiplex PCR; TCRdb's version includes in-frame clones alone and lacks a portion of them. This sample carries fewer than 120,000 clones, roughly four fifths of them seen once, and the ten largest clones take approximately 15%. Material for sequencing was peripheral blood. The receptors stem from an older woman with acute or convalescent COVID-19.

The CDR3 sequence: CASSLDGGGTEAFF. CDR3 sequence (DNA): TGCGCCAGCAGCTTGGATGGGGGAGGAACTGAAGCTTTCTTT. This chain links TRBV5-1 with TRBJ1-1, with D possibly matching TRBD1 (5 bases). Looked up from germline, CDR1 is SGHRS and CDR2 is YFSETQ. This CDR3 is built from 14 residues. V was trimmed by 0 bases and J by 5 bases, leaving 11 bases between them.

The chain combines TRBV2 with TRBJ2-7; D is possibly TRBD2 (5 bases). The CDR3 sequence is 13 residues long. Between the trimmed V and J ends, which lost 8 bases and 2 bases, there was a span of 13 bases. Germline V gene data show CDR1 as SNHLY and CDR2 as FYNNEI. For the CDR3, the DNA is TGTGCCAGCGAACTAGACGGAACCTACGAGCAGTACTTC. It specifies CASELDGTYEQYF.

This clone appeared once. For the CDR3, the DNA is TGTGCCAGCAGCCAACCTCCTAGCGAGCAGTACTTC. It is translated as CASSQPPSEQYF. This chain uses TRBV13 with TRBJ2-7; D call uncertain. This CDR3 spans 12 amino acids. Between the trimmed V and J ends, which lost 5 bases and 6 bases, there was a span of 11 bases. Per germline, CDR1 PRHDT and CDR2 FYEKMQ (reference sequence).

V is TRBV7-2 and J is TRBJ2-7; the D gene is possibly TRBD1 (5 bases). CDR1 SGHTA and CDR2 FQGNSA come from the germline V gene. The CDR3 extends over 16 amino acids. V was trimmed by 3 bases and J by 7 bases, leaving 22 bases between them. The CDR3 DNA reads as TGTGCCAGCAGCTTCCGACAGCTTTCCGGGCTAACGGAGCAGTACTTC. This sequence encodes CASSFRQLSGLTEQYF.

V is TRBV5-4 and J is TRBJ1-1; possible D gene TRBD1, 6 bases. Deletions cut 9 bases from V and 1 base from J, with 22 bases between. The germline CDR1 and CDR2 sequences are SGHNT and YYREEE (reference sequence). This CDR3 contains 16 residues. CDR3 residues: CATAPSGDRANTEAFF. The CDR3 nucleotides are TGTGCCACCGCCCCCTCAGGGGATAGGGCGAACACTGAAGCTTTCTTT.

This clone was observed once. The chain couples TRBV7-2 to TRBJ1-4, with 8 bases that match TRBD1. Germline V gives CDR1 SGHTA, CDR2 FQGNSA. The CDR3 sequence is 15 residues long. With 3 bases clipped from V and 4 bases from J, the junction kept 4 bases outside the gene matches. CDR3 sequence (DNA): TGTGCCAGCAGCTTGCAGGGGGCCGTTAATGAAAAACTGTTTTTT. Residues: CASSLQGAVNEKLFF.

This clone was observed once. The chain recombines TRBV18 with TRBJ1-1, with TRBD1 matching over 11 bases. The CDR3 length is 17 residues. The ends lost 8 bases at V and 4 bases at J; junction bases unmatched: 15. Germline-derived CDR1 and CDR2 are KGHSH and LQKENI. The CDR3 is CASRSSGTGGTGTEAFF. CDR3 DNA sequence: TGTGCCAGCCGTTCCTCCGGGACAGGGGGTACAGGCACTGAAGCTTTCTTT. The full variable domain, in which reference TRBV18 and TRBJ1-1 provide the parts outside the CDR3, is NAGVMQNPRHLVRRRGQEARLRCSPMKGHSHVYWYRQLPEEGLKFMVYLQKENIIDESGMPKERFSAEFPKEGPSILRIQQVVRGDSAAYFCASRSSGTGGTGTEAFFGQGTRLTVV.